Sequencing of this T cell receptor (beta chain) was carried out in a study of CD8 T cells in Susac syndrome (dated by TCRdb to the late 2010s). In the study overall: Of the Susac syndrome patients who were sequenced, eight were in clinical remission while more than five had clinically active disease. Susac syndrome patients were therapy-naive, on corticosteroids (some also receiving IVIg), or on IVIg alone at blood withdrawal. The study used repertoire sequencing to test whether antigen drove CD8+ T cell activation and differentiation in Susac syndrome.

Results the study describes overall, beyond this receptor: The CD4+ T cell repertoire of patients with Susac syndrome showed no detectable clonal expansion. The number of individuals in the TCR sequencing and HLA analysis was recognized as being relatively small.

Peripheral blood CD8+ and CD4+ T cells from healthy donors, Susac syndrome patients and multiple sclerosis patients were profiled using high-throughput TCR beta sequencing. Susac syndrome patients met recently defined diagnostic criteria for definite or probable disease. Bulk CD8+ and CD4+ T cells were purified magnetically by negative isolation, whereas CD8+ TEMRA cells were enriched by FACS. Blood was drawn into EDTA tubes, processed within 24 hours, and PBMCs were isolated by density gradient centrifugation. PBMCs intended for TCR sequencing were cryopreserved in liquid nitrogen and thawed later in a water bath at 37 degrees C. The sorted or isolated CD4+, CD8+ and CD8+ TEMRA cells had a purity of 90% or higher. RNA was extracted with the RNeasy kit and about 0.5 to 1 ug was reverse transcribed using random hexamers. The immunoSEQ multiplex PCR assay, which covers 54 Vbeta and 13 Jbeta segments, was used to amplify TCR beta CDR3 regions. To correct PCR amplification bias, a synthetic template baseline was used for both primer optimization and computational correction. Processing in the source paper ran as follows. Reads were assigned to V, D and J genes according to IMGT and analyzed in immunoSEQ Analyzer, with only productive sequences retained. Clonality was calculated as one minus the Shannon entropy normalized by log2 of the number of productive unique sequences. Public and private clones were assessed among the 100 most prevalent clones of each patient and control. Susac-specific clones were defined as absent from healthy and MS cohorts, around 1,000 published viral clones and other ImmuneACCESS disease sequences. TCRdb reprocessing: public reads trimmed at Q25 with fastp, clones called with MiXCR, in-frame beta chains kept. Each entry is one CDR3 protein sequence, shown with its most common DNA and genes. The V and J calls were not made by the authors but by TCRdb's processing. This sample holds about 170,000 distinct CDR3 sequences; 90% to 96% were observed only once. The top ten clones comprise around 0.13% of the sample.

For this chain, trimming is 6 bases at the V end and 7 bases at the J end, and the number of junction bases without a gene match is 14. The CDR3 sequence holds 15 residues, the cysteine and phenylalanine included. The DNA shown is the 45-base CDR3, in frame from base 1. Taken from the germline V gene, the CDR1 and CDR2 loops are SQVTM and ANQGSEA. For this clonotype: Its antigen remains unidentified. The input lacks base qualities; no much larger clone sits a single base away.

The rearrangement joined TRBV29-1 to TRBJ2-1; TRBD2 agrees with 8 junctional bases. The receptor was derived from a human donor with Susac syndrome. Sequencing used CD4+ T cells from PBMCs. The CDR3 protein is CSVGGGTSRGNEQFF. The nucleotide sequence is TGCAGCGTCGGCGGCGGGACTAGTAGGGGGAATGAGCAGTTCTTC.